This T cell receptor (beta chain) was recovered during a study of blood T cells in healthy people across ages. Study observations and caveats: Unsorted PBMCs blocked a conclusive comparison of naive and antigen-experienced cells. The authors considered diversity estimates from one million T cells to be underestimates.

The use of a sample-barcoded 5' primer and a J-beta primer mix characterized a second PCR of roughly 6 to 11 cycles. Each CDR3 protein gets one entry after TCRdb re-called the 5' RACE reads with MiXCR. Of more than 700,000 distinct CDR3 sequences listed, 35% to 60% are singletons. Turning to this clonotype: Its antigen is undetermined.

Per the germline V gene, CDR1 is LNHDA and CDR2 is SQIVND (reference sequence). The CDR3 is 18 amino acids. With V trimmed by 4 bases and J by 7 bases, 16 bases remained unmatched. The chain is built from TRBV19 and TRBJ2-1; 10 bases match TRBD2. This clonotype was sampled from a man older than 75 in good health. Material: blood. The CDR3 DNA reads TGTGCCAGTAGTAGCTCCCACGTTGATAGCGGGAGGATGAATGAGCAGTTCTTC. It codes for CASSSSHVDSGRMNEQFF.